The 14 T cell receptor beta chains reported below all come from one sample, sequenced in a study of T cells after yellow fever vaccination. TCRdb redid the calling of the 5' RACE reads with MiXCR, one entry per CDR3 protein. Of about 550,000 distinct CDR3 sequences listed, about a fifth are singletons. Sequenced material: PBMCs, taken 15 days after the yellow fever booster vaccination. The receptors here all came from a man aged 30-40 years who received the YFV17D yellow fever vaccine.

This clonotype was seen a few times. V gene TRBV20-1 combines with J gene TRBJ2-5; TRBD1 might be the D (7 bases). Germline V gene data show CDR1 as DFQATT and CDR2 as SNEGSKA (reference sequence). CDR3 size: 12 residues. CDR3 in DNA: TGCACTGTGACAGGGAGGAAGGAGACCCAGTACTTC. Protein product: CTVTGRKETQYF.

This clonotype appeared a few times. This chain links TRBV5-1 with TRBJ2-2, with TRBD2 matching 10 bases. Germline V CDR1 and CDR2: SGHRS, YFSETQ. V lost 4 bases to trimming and J lost 4 bases; unmatched junction nucleotides: 1. There are 14 residues in the CDR3. Here the CDR3 reads CASSRLAGTGELFF. DNA for the CDR3: TGCGCCAGCAGCCGACTAGCGGGCACCGGGGAGCTGTTTTTT. Based on the CDR3 plus reference TRBV5-1 and TRBJ2-2, the full variable domain is KAGVTQTPRYLIKTRGQQVTLSCSPISGHRSVSWYQQTPGQGLQFLFEYFSETQRNKGNFPGRFSGRQFSNSRSEMNVSTLELGDSALYLCASSRLAGTGELFFGEGSRLTVL.

This clonotype has just a few counts. This chain joins TRBV7-9 and TRBJ1-2; possible D gene TRBD1, 5 bases. The CDR3 contains 14 residues. Germline V gene data show CDR1 as SEHNR and CDR2 as FQNEAQ (reference sequence). V was shortened by 1 base and J by 5 bases, with 11 bases between the two germline ends. The CDR3 loop reads CASSLDGTSYGYTF. CDR3 nucleotide sequence: TGTGCCAGCAGCTTAGATGGGACGTCTTATGGCTACACCTTC.

This chain uses TRBV5-1 with TRBJ2-7; TRBD2 aligns across 13 bases. The junction had 7 bases not matched to a gene; V was cut back by 4 bases and J by 3 bases. CDR3 length: 16 amino acids. Germline V CDR1 and CDR2: SGHRS, YFSETQ. The CDR3 coding sequence is TGCGCCAGCAGCGGGGGACTAGCGGGGACCGTCTACGAGCAGTACTTC. Translating gives CASSGGLAGTVYEQYF. The full variable domain, with the rest looked up from reference TRBV5-1 and TRBJ2-7, is KAGVTQTPRYLIKTRGQQVTLSCSPISGHRSVSWYQQTPGQGLQFLFEYFSETQRNKGNFPGRFSGRQFSNSRSEMNVSTLELGDSALYLCASSGGLAGTVYEQYFGPGTRLTVT.

The genes are TRBV7-9 and TRBJ1-4, with D unclear. The CDR3 loop spans 14 amino acids. Per germline, CDR1 SEHNR and CDR2 FQNEAQ (reference sequence). V was shortened by 2 bases and J by 12 bases, with 16 bases between the two germline ends. The CDR3 region has the DNA TGTGCCAGCAGCTTAAATAGCCTTCGAGCGCAACTGTTTTTT. It yields the protein CASSLNSLRAQLFF.

This clonotype was observed a handful of times. The chain carries TRBV20-1 and TRBJ2-7, with 10 bases lining up with TRBD2. CDR1 DFQATT and CDR2 SNEGSKA come from the germline V gene (reference sequence). This CDR3 comprises 15 residues. V gave up 0 bases and J gave up 2 bases; unmatched junction bases: 4. For the CDR3, the DNA is TGCAGTGCTAGAGATCCCACTAGCGGGGCCTACGAGCAGTACTTC. Translating gives CSARDPTSGAYEQYF.

This chain links TRBV20-1 with TRBJ2-1; a weak D match, TRBD2 (6 bases). The CDR3 runs 12 residues. V dropped 3 bases and J dropped 7 bases, with 10 bases sitting between them. Germline V gene data show CDR1 as DFQATT and CDR2 as SNEGSKA (reference sequence). The CDR3 region is CSARSEGNEQFF. CDR3 in DNA: TGCAGTGCTAGGTCGGAGGGGAATGAGCAGTTCTTC.

This chain connects TRBV7-8 to TRBJ2-7, with a tentative D call TRBD2 (6 bases). With 5 bases removed from V and 0 bases from J, the gap between germline ends came to 17 bases. This CDR3 contains 16 residues. Germline CDR1 reads SGHVS; CDR2 reads FQNEAQ. The CDR3 nucleotides are TGTGCCAGCAGCCTCTTGGCTAGCGAGATCTCCTACGAGCAGTACTTC. The encoded protein is CASSLLASEISYEQYF.

The chain links TRBV20-1 to TRBJ1-2; 7 nucleotides match TRBD1. The CDR3 is 14 residues long. V gave up 5 bases and J gave up 8 bases; unmatched junction bases: 14. Germline V CDR1 and CDR2: DFQATT, SNEGSKA (reference sequence). The CDR3 nucleotides are TGCAGTGCTTTCATCAGGGTAGAAGGGGGCGGCTACACCTTC. Its translation: CSAFIRVEGGGYTF.

This clonotype appeared a few times. The V gene is TRBV14, the J gene TRBJ2-3; 12 positions agree with TRBD2. Germline V gene lookup returns CDR1 SGHDN and CDR2 FVKESK. Unmatched junction bases numbered 11, after V lost 4 bases and J lost 6 bases. This CDR3 is 17 amino acids long. Written as DNA, the CDR3 is TGTGCCAGCAGCCTGCCAAGGATTCTAGCGGGAGGGGATACGCAGTATTTT. Translated, it gives CASSLPRILAGGDTQYF.

This clonotype was seen a few times. The CDR3 here is CASSPTRNPWDEQFF. The CDR3 DNA is TGTGCCAGCAGCCCTACAAGGAACCCTTGGGATGAGCAGTTCTTC. J is TRBJ2-1 and V is TRBV6-1; no definite D call. The germline V gene encodes CDR1 MNHNS and CDR2 SASEGT. V was pared by 6 bases and J by 8 bases, with 20 bases between. This CDR3 has 15 residues.

The rearrangement joins TRBV12-3 or TRBV12-4 to TRBJ2-7; weak D call: TRBD1 (6 bases). The CDR3 has 16 residues. Trimming shortened V by 6 bases and J by 0 bases, and 18 bases separated the two germline ends. Written as DNA, the CDR3 is TGTGCCAGCAGACAAACCCCAGGGGTGCTCTCCTACGAGCAGTACTTC. Protein product: CASRQTPGVLSYEQYF.

The chain carries TRBV7-2 and TRBJ2-7; TRBD2 is a possible D gene (6 bases). The V gene's germline CDR1 is SGHTA and CDR2 FQGNSA. The CDR3 totals 14 residues. Trimming took off 3 bases at V and 3 bases at J, with 12 bases between the two ends. The CDR3 region is CASSFGTLNYEQYF. The DNA for the CDR3 is TGTGCCAGCAGCTTCGGGACTCTTAACTACGAGCAGTACTTC. Full variable domain (remainder filled in from reference TRBV7-2 and TRBJ2-7): GAGVSQSPSNKVTEKGKDVELRCDPISGHTALYWYRQSLGQGLEFLIYFQGNSAPDKSGLPSDRFSAERTGGSVSTLTIQRTQQEDSAVYLCASSFGTLNYEQYFGPGTRLTVT.

This clonotype was picked up a small number of times. The chain combines TRBV12-3 or TRBV12-4 with TRBJ2-5, with 13 bases identical to TRBD2. The trim removed 6 bases at V and 5 bases at J, leaving 9 bases unmatched. CDR3 length equals 16 residues. The CDR3: CASSRTSGRAPETQYF. Written as DNA, the CDR3 is TGTGCCAGCAGCCGAACTAGCGGGAGGGCCCCGGAGACCCAGTACTTC.